This TCR beta chain was observed in a study of blood T cell repertoires in COVID-19. Germline V gene lookup returns CDR1 LNHDA and CDR2 SQIVND (reference sequence). The CDR3 extends over 16 amino acids. Losses at the gene ends were 5 bases for V and 3 bases for J; bases not matched to a gene: 12. Repertoires were generated with immunoSEQ multiplex PCR, while TCRdb's copy carries only in-frame clones and drops some. This sample has fewer than 200,000 clones; 81% occur once, and the top ten carry 5.6%. The sample was PBMCs or T cells enriched from blood (not recorded which). This clonotype originated in a woman aged 40 to 55 with acute COVID-19. The rearrangement links TRBV19 to TRBJ1-2; 7 bases align to TRBD1. CDR3 in amino acids: CASSDIRTGSDYGYTF. CDR3 coding DNA: TGTGCCAGTAGTGACATAAGGACAGGTTCGGACTATGGCTACACCTTC.